A selection of T cell receptor beta chains follows, all from one sample in a study. Each CDR3 protein is one row after TCRdb ran MiXCR on the 5' RACE reads. This table holds some 54,000 distinct CDR3 sequences, about a sixth found once. The sequencing sample was made of naive CD4+ T cells sorted from blood. These receptors came from a female donor with breast cancer. Both conserved end residues are part of each CDR3. Each record gives: D gene, J gene, V gene, clone size, CDR3 DNA, CDR3 protein. D genes are given only for firm matches. Clone size appears in some rows only: once, few, many, or a class for an expanded clone.

d_call: TRBD2; j_call: TRBJ2-1; v_call: TRBV3-1; clone_size: NA; cdr3_nt: TGTACCAGCAGCGGCGGGAGCTATGAGCAGTTCTTC; cdr3_aa: CTSSGGSYEQFF
d_call: NA; j_call: TRBJ1-3; v_call: TRBV6-1; clone_size: NA; cdr3_nt: TGTGCCAGCAGTGTAACAGGAGGGTCTGGAAACACCATATATTTT; cdr3_aa: CASSVTGGSGNTIYF
d_call: NA; j_call: TRBJ2-7; v_call: TRBV7-9; clone_size: many; cdr3_nt: TGTGCCAGCAGCAATTACCCTAGTGAGCAGTACTTC; cdr3_aa: CASSNYPSEQYF
d_call: TRBD1; j_call: TRBJ2-7; v_call: TRBV2; clone_size: NA; cdr3_nt: TGTGCCGGTGACAGGGGAGGTGGGTCCTACGAGCAGTACTTC; cdr3_aa: CAGDRGGGSYEQYF
d_call: TRBD2; j_call: TRBJ2-5; v_call: TRBV6-5; clone_size: few; cdr3_nt: TGTGCCAGCAGTTACGCTAGCGGGAGAGAGACCCAGTACTTC; cdr3_aa: CASSYASGRETQYF
d_call: NA; j_call: TRBJ1-2; v_call: TRBV11-2; clone_size: NA; cdr3_nt: TGTGCCAGCAGCCCGGACAGTAATGGCTACACCTTC; cdr3_aa: CASSPDSNGYTF
d_call: NA; j_call: TRBJ2-7; v_call: TRBV5-1; clone_size: few; cdr3_nt: TGCGCCAGCAGCTTGACGGGGGCCAGCTCCTACGAGCAGTACTTC; cdr3_aa: CASSLTGASSYEQYF
d_call: TRBD2; j_call: TRBJ2-7; v_call: TRBV7-2; clone_size: many; cdr3_nt: TGTGCCAGCAGCTTGGGGGCTAGCGGGATTACCGAGCAGTACTTC; cdr3_aa: CASSLGASGITEQYF
d_call: TRBD1; j_call: TRBJ2-7; v_call: TRBV6-5; clone_size: many; cdr3_nt: TGTGCCAGCAGCCTAGGACAGGGGCGAACCTACGAGCAGTACTTC; cdr3_aa: CASSLGQGRTYEQYF
d_call: TRBD2; j_call: TRBJ2-2; v_call: TRBV2; clone_size: NA; cdr3_nt: TGTGCCAGCAGTGAAGAACTAGCGGCGAACACCGGGGAGCTGTTTTTT; cdr3_aa: CASSEELAANTGELFF
d_call: NA; j_call: TRBJ2-7; v_call: TRBV20-1; clone_size: NA; cdr3_nt: TGCAGTGCTAGCCCGGCGGGACGAGCCTACGAGCAGTACTTC; cdr3_aa: CSASPAGRAYEQYF
d_call: NA; j_call: TRBJ2-1; v_call: TRBV24-1; clone_size: NA; cdr3_nt: TGTGCCACCAGTGGGGACGCGGCACTCTCCTACAATGAGCAGTTCTTC; cdr3_aa: CATSGDAALSYNEQFF
d_call: NA; j_call: TRBJ2-3; v_call: TRBV5-5; clone_size: NA; cdr3_nt: TGTGCCGGCAGCTTGGAGGGGCGTCGCACAGATACGCAGTATTTT; cdr3_aa: CAGSLEGRRTDTQYF
d_call: NA; j_call: TRBJ1-2; v_call: TRBV6-5; clone_size: once; cdr3_nt: TGTGCCAACAGTGACCCGACAGCTAACTATGGCTACACCTTC; cdr3_aa: CANSDPTANYGYTF
d_call: NA; j_call: TRBJ2-1; v_call: TRBV9; clone_size: few; cdr3_nt: TGTGCCAGCAGCGTAGAAATGAATGAGCAGTTCTTC; cdr3_aa: CASSVEMNEQFF
d_call: NA; j_call: TRBJ2-7; v_call: TRBV7-2; clone_size: few; cdr3_nt: TGTGCCAGCAGCTTAGTGGGTCTAGCCCACGAGCAGTACTTC; cdr3_aa: CASSLVGLAHEQYF
d_call: TRBD2; j_call: TRBJ2-5; v_call: TRBV7-7; clone_size: NA; cdr3_nt: TGTGCTAGCAGCCTCGCAGGGCTAGCGGGAGGGCCGGAGACCCAGTACTTC; cdr3_aa: CASSLAGLAGGPETQYF
d_call: NA; j_call: TRBJ2-7; v_call: TRBV3-1; clone_size: few; cdr3_nt: TGTGCCAGCAGCCAAGATGTACCCGGCCAGCAGTACTTC; cdr3_aa: CASSQDVPGQQYF
d_call: TRBD1; j_call: TRBJ2-3; v_call: TRBV20-1; clone_size: NA; cdr3_nt: TGCAGTGCTAGAGATCCGAACAGGGGATGGACAGATACGCAGTATTTT; cdr3_aa: CSARDPNRGWTDTQYF
d_call: TRBD2; j_call: TRBJ2-1; v_call: TRBV20-1; clone_size: few; cdr3_nt: TGCAGTGCTAGAGACCGGACTAGCGGGCAGCACAATGAGCAGTTCTTC; cdr3_aa: CSARDRTSGQHNEQFF
d_call: NA; j_call: TRBJ2-2; v_call: TRBV4-1; clone_size: NA; cdr3_nt: TGCGCCAGCAGCCAACAAGCCCAGTTGACCGGGGAGCTGTTTTTT; cdr3_aa: CASSQQAQLTGELFF
d_call: NA; j_call: TRBJ1-1; v_call: TRBV4-2; clone_size: NA; cdr3_nt: TGTGCCAGCAGCCAAGACCCCTCCTCCCTCACTGAAGCTTTCTTT; cdr3_aa: CASSQDPSSLTEAFF
d_call: NA; j_call: TRBJ2-5; v_call: TRBV5-1; clone_size: many; cdr3_nt: TGCGCCAGCTATGAAGGTTATCAAGAGACCCAGTACTTC; cdr3_aa: CASYEGYQETQYF
d_call: NA; j_call: TRBJ2-2; v_call: TRBV7-9; clone_size: many; cdr3_nt: TGTGCCAGCAGCGGCAGGACTGGGAACACCGGGGAGCTGTTTTTT; cdr3_aa: CASSGRTGNTGELFF
d_call: NA; j_call: TRBJ2-5; v_call: TRBV12-3/TRBV12-4; clone_size: few; cdr3_nt: TGTGCCAGCAGTTTACCGGGGACCCAAGAGACCCAGTACTTC; cdr3_aa: CASSLPGTQETQYF
d_call: NA; j_call: TRBJ1-1; v_call: TRBV7-6; clone_size: few; cdr3_nt: TGTGCCAGCAGCTCCTGGGGACGGGACACTGAAGCTTTCTTT; cdr3_aa: CASSSWGRDTEAFF
d_call: NA; j_call: TRBJ1-1; v_call: TRBV5-1; clone_size: few; cdr3_nt: TGCGCCAGCAGCTTGATTCCGGGGCTGAACACTGAAGCTTTCTTT; cdr3_aa: CASSLIPGLNTEAFF
d_call: TRBD1; j_call: TRBJ2-4; v_call: TRBV11-2; clone_size: NA; cdr3_nt: TGTGCCAGCAGGAGATGGACAGGGGACATTCAGTACTTC; cdr3_aa: CASRRWTGDIQYF
d_call: TRBD1; j_call: TRBJ1-2; v_call: TRBV20-1; clone_size: medium-sized; cdr3_nt: TGCAGGGGGGGACAGGGGGCAATTGGCTACACCTTC; cdr3_aa: CRGGQGAIGYTF
d_call: TRBD1; j_call: TRBJ2-7; v_call: TRBV20-1; clone_size: few; cdr3_nt: TGCAGTGCTTACCGGGACAGGGTCCACTACGAGCAGTACTTC; cdr3_aa: CSAYRDRVHYEQYF
d_call: NA; j_call: TRBJ1-1; v_call: TRBV3-1; clone_size: few; cdr3_nt: TGTGCCAGCAGCCCTACAGAGCACACTGAAGCTTTCTTT; cdr3_aa: CASSPTEHTEAFF
d_call: NA; j_call: TRBJ1-1; v_call: TRBV3-1; clone_size: NA; cdr3_nt: TGTGCCAGCACCGACGGCGCAGGCACTGAAGCTTTCTTT; cdr3_aa: CASTDGAGTEAFF
d_call: NA; j_call: TRBJ2-1; v_call: TRBV14; clone_size: NA; cdr3_nt: TGTGCCAGCAGCCAAGTAGTAAATGAGCAGTTCTTC; cdr3_aa: CASSQVVNEQFF
d_call: TRBD2; j_call: TRBJ2-1; v_call: TRBV5-1; clone_size: NA; cdr3_nt: TGCGCCAGCAGCTGGGGGCCGACTAGCGGGGGCCGGGAGCAGTTCTTC; cdr3_aa: CASSWGPTSGGREQFF
d_call: NA; j_call: TRBJ2-3; v_call: TRBV5-1; clone_size: NA; cdr3_nt: TGCGCCAGCAGCTCGGGGCCCGATGGCACAGATACGCAGTATTTT; cdr3_aa: CASSSGPDGTDTQYF
d_call: TRBD1; j_call: TRBJ2-7; v_call: TRBV7-2; clone_size: NA; cdr3_nt: TGTGCCAGCAGCGTTGGGGGACAGGGATCCTACGAGCAGCACTTC; cdr3_aa: CASSVGGQGSYEQHF
d_call: NA; j_call: TRBJ1-3; v_call: TRBV29-1; clone_size: NA; cdr3_nt: TGCAGCGTTGCAAACAGGAGCTCTGGAAACACCATATATTTT; cdr3_aa: CSVANRSSGNTIYF
d_call: NA; j_call: TRBJ2-7; v_call: TRBV5-1; clone_size: NA; cdr3_nt: TGCGCCAGCAGCTCCTCCGGACTGCGCTCCTACGAGCAGTACTTC; cdr3_aa: CASSSSGLRSYEQYF
d_call: NA; j_call: TRBJ2-1; v_call: TRBV6-6; clone_size: many; cdr3_nt: TGTGCCAGCAGTTACTCGGTAGTTAACCACAATGAGCAGTTCTTC; cdr3_aa: CASSYSVVNHNEQFF